This T cell receptor (beta chain) was retrieved from a study of PD-L1 blockade in urothelial cancer. For the study at large: Patients' histories included 0 to 3 prior chemotherapy regimens. General study findings and limits: Clones that were tumor-associated expanded more in the blood of durable-benefit patients at 3 weeks.

There are 15 residues in the CDR3. Trimming removed 6 bases from V and 5 bases from J; junction bases left unmatched: 10. Germline CDR1 is MNHEY and CDR2 is SVGAGI. To note about this clone: Its antigen remains unidentified.

The time point here: pretreatment peripheral blood. Sequencing used immunoSEQ multiplex PCR; TCRdb keeps in-frame clones, though not all of them. The sample has some 16,000 clones, approximately 90% seen once. The sample here was PBMCs, taken around atezolizumab (anti-PD-L1) treatment. V and J are TRBV6-5 and TRBJ2-3; the match to TRBD1 covers 8 bases. This TCR was sampled from a man between 70 and 80 years old with urothelial cancer. DNA of the CDR3: TGTGCCAGCAGCAGACAGGGGTCAAGGGTAGATACGCAGTATTTT. As protein: CASSRQGSRVDTQYF.